This T cell receptor beta chain was found in a study of blood T cell repertoires in COVID-19 (dated by TCRdb to the early 2020s). Background on the whole study: Samples covering the acute and convalescent phases of COVID-19 were provided by collaborators in the United States, Italy and Spain. Deeply sampled blood TCRbeta repertoires from subjects exposed to, actively infected with, or recovered from COVID-19 were included in the dataset. The prospective study material was composed of cDNA or gDNA derived from T cells, B-cell-depleted T cells, or PBMCs. Sample metadata almost always included a de-identified subject ID, COVID-19 status, age in years and sex. A freely available public database, intended as a resource for researchers studying the immune response to SARS-CoV-2, is where the repertoires were released. Samples came from the ongoing ImmuneRACE study (first 160 participants) plus 1,254 subjects from 6 global collaborators. Where available, HLA class I and class II types were taken from metadata supplied by the sample provider and were not determined by assay-based typing.

TCRbeta CDR3 regions were amplified from genomic DNA using the immunoSEQ Assay, a bias-controlled multiplex PCR. As for the authors' bioinformatics: Nucleated cell counts per sample were estimated from amplification of reference gene primers within the assay. To quantify the absolute abundance of each unique TCRbeta CDR3 rearrangement, sequence reads were collapsed and filtered. Productive Simpson clonality was computed per sample as the square root of Simpson's diversity index over productive rearrangements. Imported from immuneACCESS, the table was reduced by TCRdb to in-frame sequences with V and J called. These copies leave out some clones; in studies compared against another copy, an unresolved V gene accounts for under half, and the cause of the remainder is not known. V and J calls plus clone size are reproduced from that table; the DNA served to infer D and trimming. A total of 150,000 to 200,000 clones appear in this sample, under 80% of them only once. The biggest ten clones account for 13% of the sample.

Its CDR3 holds 13 amino acids, cysteine through phenylalanine. The entry retains the CDR3 DNA only, 39 bases that are in frame from base 1. CDR1 and CDR2 (GTSNPN, SVGIG) derive from the germline V gene (reference sequence). Trimmed from V: 5 bases; trimmed from J: 7 bases; junction bases lacking a gene match: 5. Worth noting for this clone: Its antigen has not been determined. No much larger clone exists at a distance of one base, and base qualities are not known.

Samples from volunteer blood donors who had recovered from COVID-19 were contributed by a second Seattle source. The collaborating institutions used their own protocols to collect whole blood in K2EDTA tubes. For TCRbeta analysis, collaborator samples were shipped as frozen whole blood, as isolated PBMCs, or as DNA extracted from either sample type. What the work shows at the level of the full study, not this receptor alone: The amount of clinical and demographic metadata varied by source and participant and was provided uncurated.

The rearrangement combines TRBV30 with TRBJ1-6; 7 middle bases align to TRBD1. The sample comprised peripheral blood. The origin of this receptor is a man in his fifties who had recovered from COVID-19. The nucleotide sequence reads TGTGCCTGGGGGGCAGGGGGGAATTCACCCCTCCACTTT. Translation gives CAWGAGGNSPLHF.